Sequencing of this TCR beta chain was carried out in a study of blood T cell repertoires in COVID-19. In the source study's methods: Nucleated cell number was recorded as an estimate derived from reference gene primer amplification. Clones were sequenced by immunoSEQ multiplex PCR, and TCRdb holds only the in-frame ones, with some missing. That table gives V, J and clone size, and the DNA gave D and trimming. The repertoire holds fewer than 250,000 clones, with approximately 86% as singletons. There are 16 residues in the CDR3. Germline V gene sequence: CDR1 MGHDK, CDR2 SYGVNS. V lost 6 bases and J lost 1, with 17 bases in between.

The sample consisted of PBMCs or T cells enriched from blood (not recorded which). This receptor was identified in a woman between 40 and 55 years old with acute COVID-19. The chain links TRBV25-1 to TRBJ2-3; the D gene is possibly TRBD1 (7 bases). The CDR3 reads CASRVEGGTGTDTQYF. The DNA for the CDR3 is TGTGCCAGCAGAGTCGAGGGCGGGACAGGCACAGATACGCAGTATTTT.